This entry is about one TCR beta chain. Original processing methods: Amplified reference gene primers provided the basis for estimating nucleated cell counts. Sequencing was performed with immunoSEQ multiplex PCR; in TCRdb, only in-frame clones are kept and a portion is missing. V, J and clone size are those of that table, while D and trimming were read from the DNA. Of a few hundred thousand clones in the sample, over 80% are singletons; the top ten hold 4.1%. This sample is part of a study of blood T cell repertoires in COVID-19. On the study more broadly: In each case, the material was cDNA or gDNA derived from T cells, B-cell-depleted T cells, or PBMCs.

The V and J ends lost 4 bases and 5 bases respectively, with 14 bases between them. CDR1 is MNHEY and CDR2 is SVGEGT in the germline V gene. CDR3 length: 14 amino acids. This TCR was recovered from a woman aged 50 to 65 with active or convalescent COVID-19. The chain uses TRBV6-2 or TRBV6-3 and TRBJ1-1, with D possibly being TRBD1 (6 bases). Sequences were obtained from peripheral blood. As DNA, the CDR3 is TGTGCCAGCAGTTTTACAGGGAGGGGGACTGAAGCTTTCTTT. It codes for CASSFTGRGTEAFF.